These 23 T cell receptor beta chains were all obtained from the same sample, sequenced in a study of shared clonotypes between healthy human individuals. TCRdb's table, derived via immunoSEQ multiplex PCR, lists solely in-frame clones and lacks some. Here the sample spans approximately 1.1 million clones, approximately 80% being singletons. The source material was memory CD4+ T cells from PBMCs. Subset meaning: CD45RA-negative fraction. The source is a man aged 18 to 30 in good health. Some clones in this sample may be carry-over from other donors' samples.

The chain joins TRBV5-1 to TRBJ2-2; D is unresolved. The length of the CDR3 is 13 residues. The V gene's germline CDR1 is SGHRS and CDR2 YFSETQ. V was shortened by 6 bases and J by 3 bases, with 9 bases between the two germline ends. In nucleotides, the CDR3 is TGCGCCAGCACCCCGGTTGACACCGGGGAGCTGTTTTTT. This gives the protein CASTPVDTGELFF.

This clone was found a few times. This chain links TRBV9 with TRBJ2-5; no definite D call. The CDR3 is 15 residues long. CDR1 and CDR2 from the germline V gene are SGDLS and YYNGEE. The V end lost 4 bases, the J end lost 5 bases, and 18 bases lay between the germline ends. The CDR3 here is CASSYRPTNGETQYF. For the CDR3, the DNA is TGTGCCAGCAGCTACCGACCCACGAATGGTGAGACCCAGTACTTC.

V and J are TRBV28 and TRBJ1-1, with a weak D call TRBD1 (5 bases). Looked up from germline, CDR1 is MDHEN and CDR2 is SYDVKM. The CDR3 sequence is 15 residues long. The V end lost 2 bases, the J end lost 1 base, and 11 bases lay between the germline ends. The DNA for the CDR3 is TGTGCCAGCAGTTTAAAGGGGCCTGGGAACACTGAAGCTTTCTTT. Protein sequence: CASSLKGPGNTEAFF. Full variable domain (outside the CDR3, taken from reference TRBV28 and TRBJ1-1): DVKVTQSSRYLVKRTGEKVFLECVQDMDHENMFWYRQDPGLGLRLIYFSYDVKMKEKGDIPEGYSVSREKKERFSLILESASTNQTSMYLCASSLKGPGNTEAFFGQGTRLTVV.

The genes are TRBV11-3 and TRBJ1-3; D unclear. Germline values: CDR1 SGHNT, CDR2 YENEEA. The CDR3 sequence is 19 residues long. The ends were cut back, 3 bases at V and 3 bases at J, with 24 bases in the middle. Written as DNA, the CDR3 is TGTGCCAGCAGCTTGTTGTATCGGAATTCGACTCGGTATGGAAACACCATATATTTT. The encoded protein is CASSLLYRNSTRYGNTIYF.

This sequence joins TRBV5-1 and TRBJ1-2, with unresolved D. Germline-derived CDR1 and CDR2 are SGHRS and YFSETQ. Trimming shortened V by 4 bases and J by 7 bases, and 14 bases separated the two germline ends. The CDR3 contains 13 residues. CDR3 in amino acids: CASSPDTASGYTF. The CDR3 nucleotides are TGCGCCAGCAGCCCAGACACCGCCAGTGGCTACACCTTC.

V gene TRBV4-1 combines with J gene TRBJ2-1; 9 bases match TRBD2. The V segment lost 1 base and the J segment 8 bases; nucleotides outside the gene matches: 12. The CDR3 covers 17 residues. Looked up from germline, CDR1 is MGHRA and CDR2 is YSYEKL. The CDR3 spells CASSQGGLARLGHEQFF. CDR3 DNA: TGCGCCAGCAGCCAAGGGGGACTAGCCCGCCTAGGCCATGAGCAGTTCTTC.

The J gene is TRBJ1-1, the V gene TRBV4-1, with TRBD1 as a possible D gene (6 bases). From germline, CDR1 is MGHRA and CDR2 YSYEKL. There are 17 residues in the CDR3. V was trimmed by 4 bases and J by 3 bases, leaving 21 bases between them. This CDR3 is CASSPPRLGGTHTEAFF. As DNA, the CDR3 is TGCGCCAGCAGCCCGCCCCGACTAGGGGGAACGCACACTGAAGCTTTCTTT.

This clone was counted a few times. V is TRBV7-9 and J is TRBJ1-1; no firm D call. The CDR3 spans 12 residues. Germline CDR1 SEHNR, CDR2 FQNEAQ (reference sequence). With 5 bases removed from V and 7 bases from J, the gap between germline ends came to 11 bases. The CDR3 nucleotides read TGTGCCAGCAGCCCAACCGAAGTTGAAGCTTTCTTT. Its protein is CASSPTEVEAFF.

This rearrangement joins TRBV5-6 to TRBJ2-2; tentatively, D is TRBD2 (6 bases). CDR1 is SGHDT, CDR2 YYEEEE, per germline. The V end was cut by 2 bases, the J end by 8 bases, with 13 bases between. The CDR3 length is 14 residues. The CDR3 region is CASSLGDFGGELFF. CDR3 in DNA: TGTGCCAGCAGCTTAGGGGACTTCGGTGGGGAGCTGTTTTTT.

This chain links TRBV6-1 with TRBJ1-5; D ambiguous. CDR3 length: 15 amino acids. Deletions cut 6 bases from V and 2 bases from J, with 14 bases between. Germline CDR1 and CDR2: MNHNS and SASEGT. This chain's CDR3 is CASSRGGLGNQPQHF. CDR3 nucleotide sequence: TGTGCCAGCAGCCGGGGTGGGTTGGGCAATCAGCCCCAGCATTTT.

Only a few counts were recorded for this clone. The V and J genes are TRBV4-3 and TRBJ1-1; D not resolved. In germline, CDR1 is LGHNA, CDR2 YSLEER. The CDR3 sequence is 13 residues long. V dropped 4 bases and J dropped 4 bases, with 10 bases sitting between them. In DNA, the CDR3 is TGCGCCAGCAGCCCGAACAGACTCACTGAAGCTTTCTTT. Translation: CASSPNRLTEAFF.

The CDR3 here is CASSLTGTANTDTQYF. The DNA for the CDR3 is TGCGCCAGCAGCTTAACCGGGACCGCGAACACAGATACGCAGTATTTT. The chain is built from TRBV5-1 and TRBJ2-3; D may be TRBD1 or TRBD2 (5 bases each). Trimming cost V 2 bases and J 2 bases, with 15 bases left between them. The CDR3 has 16 amino acids. Per germline, CDR1 SGHRS and CDR2 YFSETQ. The complete variable domain, with remaining parts taken from reference TRBV5-1 and TRBJ2-3, reads KAGVTQTPRYLIKTRGQQVTLSCSPISGHRSVSWYQQTPGQGLQFLFEYFSETQRNKGNFPGRFSGRQFSNSRSEMNVSTLELGDSALYLCASSLTGTANTDTQYFGPGTRLTVL.

V usage is TRBV7-2 and J usage is TRBJ1-1; D is possibly TRBD1 (5 bases). This CDR3 has 13 residues. Between the trimmed V and J ends, which lost 4 bases and 4 bases, there was a span of 10 bases. Germline values: CDR1 SGHTA, CDR2 FQGNSA. The CDR3 region is CASSYHQGTEAFF. The CDR3 DNA follows: TGTGCCAGCAGCTATCATCAGGGCACTGAAGCTTTCTTT.

This chain links TRBV29-1 with TRBJ2-2; D possibly corresponds to TRBD2 (5 bases). V was clipped by 5 bases and J by 3 bases, with 13 bases between them. This CDR3 comprises 14 residues. CDR1 is SQVTM, CDR2 ANQGSEA, per germline. The CDR3, as DNA: TGCAGCGTTCGGGAACCGAGGGACACCGGGGAGCTGTTTTTT. Protein sequence: CSVREPRDTGELFF.

The table lists this clone with a few counts. The rearrangement uses TRBV4-1 and TRBJ1-2; 7 bases fit TRBD1. The CDR3 spans 15 residues. The germline gives CDR1 MGHRA, CDR2 YSYEKL. V was pared by 5 bases and J by 2 bases, with 8 bases of the junction left unmatched. This CDR3 reads CASSAGSRGNYGYTF. The CDR3 nucleotides are TGCGCCAGCAGCGCCGGGAGCAGGGGGAACTATGGCTACACCTTC.

The V gene is TRBV7-6, the J gene TRBJ2-5; 11 bases fit TRBD1. The CDR3 has 14 residues. Trimming took 4 bases from V and 2 from J; bases not matched to a gene: 0. Germline assignment: CDR1 SGHVS and CDR2 FNYEAQ. Here the CDR3 DNA reads TGTGCCAGCAGCTGGGACAGGGGGCAAGAGACCCAGTACTTC. Amino acid sequence: CASSWDRGQETQYF.

The rearrangement links TRBV7-9 to TRBJ1-6; TRBD1 matches at 8 bases. CDR3 length equals 13 residues. Germline values: CDR1 SEHNR, CDR2 FQNEAQ (reference sequence). The trim removed 8 bases at V and 8 bases at J, leaving 5 bases unmatched. CDR3 in DNA: TGTGCCAGCTCACAGGGGGTTCATTCACCCCTCCACTTT. Translating it yields CASSQGVHSPLHF.

The chain uses TRBV19 and TRBJ2-2, with D tentatively TRBD1 (6 bases). Per germline, CDR1 LNHDA and CDR2 SQIVND (reference sequence). CDR3 size: 14 residues. The ends were cut back, 5 bases at V and 8 bases at J, with 15 bases in the middle. CDR3 region: CASSVHRAGGELFF. In nucleotides, the CDR3 is TGTGCCAGTAGTGTACACAGGGCCGGAGGGGAGCTGTTTTTT.

This sequence joins TRBV10-3 and TRBJ1-1, with TRBD1 as a possible D gene (6 bases). This CDR3 is 14 amino acids long. Germline V gene data show CDR1 as ENHRY and CDR2 as SYGVKD. Trimming stripped 3 bases from V and 2 bases from J, with 10 bases between. The CDR3 is CAISEGGSNTEAFF. DNA of the CDR3: TGTGCCATCAGTGAAGGGGGATCTAACACTGAAGCTTTCTTT.

This clone occurred a few times. The rearrangement joins TRBV30 to TRBJ2-3; a possible D gene is TRBD2 (5 bases). The CDR3 has 11 amino acids. Trimming took off 6 bases at V and 10 bases at J, with 14 bases between the two ends. CDR1 is GTSNPN, CDR2 SVGIG, per germline (reference sequence). The CDR3 coding sequence is TGTGCCTGTTACGGGAACGCGTCGCAGTATTTT. Translated: CACYGNASQYF.

This clone was seen at least ten times. The chain couples TRBV15 to TRBJ1-1, with D hard to call. The CDR3 runs 15 residues. CDR1 LNHNV and CDR2 YYDKDF come from the germline V gene (reference sequence). V was pared by 7 bases and J by 3 bases, with 18 bases between. CDR3 amino acids: CATIEGGRGYTEAFF. The CDR3 nucleotides read TGTGCCACCATTGAGGGCGGCCGTGGATACACTGAAGCTTTCTTT.

The chain joins TRBV10-3 to TRBJ2-2; TRBD1 or TRBD2 may be the D gene (5 bases each). This CDR3 has 12 amino acids. Trimming took off 1 base at V and 10 bases at J, with 7 bases between the two ends. Germline CDR1 reads ENHRY; CDR2 reads SYGVKD. DNA of the CDR3: TGTGCCATCAGTGAGTTCGGGACGGAGCTGTTTTTT. This translates into CAISEFGTELFF.

J is TRBJ2-7 and V is TRBV2; D is unclear. The CDR3 extends over 13 amino acids. CDR1 SNHLY and CDR2 FYNNEI come from the germline V gene. Trimming left V 5 bases short and J 6 bases short, with 14 bases between. The CDR3 region has the DNA TGTGCCAGCAGTAGGGAAGATAAGAGCGAGCAGTACTTC. This gives the protein CASSREDKSEQYF.